The source of this TCR beta chain is a study of shared clonotypes between healthy human individuals. Study in general: CD4 naive and memory got three plates each, CD8 naive two, CD8 memory one.

Assay: immunoSEQ multiplex PCR; the TCRdb copy retains only in-frame clones and omits some. The sample carries about 1 million clones, 70% to 80% recorded once. The germline V and J ends were trimmed by 5 bases and 0 bases, with 7 bases remaining between them. The CDR3 is 13 amino acids. Germline V lookup: CDR1 MNHNS, CDR2 SASEGT. The sequencing input was memory CD4+ T cells sorted from blood. The subset is: CD45RA-negative fraction. The chain recombines TRBV6-1 with TRBJ1-2; D call uncertain. The receptor was derived from a man aged 18-30 years in good health. The CDR3 reads CASSLHTNYGYTF. CDR3 in DNA: TGTGCCAGCAGTCTACATACTAACTATGGCTACACCTTC.